The clone carrying this T cell receptor (beta chain) was seen only a few times. Antigen unknown. The germline CDR1 and CDR2 sequences are SGHTA and FQGNSA. The CDR3 runs 14 residues. Trimming cost V 1 base and J 2 bases, with 8 bases left between them. These data are taken from a study of human T cells and chemical hapten exposure. Looking at the study overall: The use of 2% DPC on about 2 cm by about 2 cm of upper inner arm skin constituted sensitization.

From the RACE reads, TCRdb called clonotypes with MiXCR, one entry per CDR3 protein. The repertoire holds 100,000 to 150,000 distinct CDR3 sequences, with 12% to 15% as singletons. Indicated time point: patch test 1, 2 weeks after DPC sensitization. Documented treatment: therapeutic diphenylcyclopropenone sensitization with weekly scalp DPC. Study-wide findings and caveats: Patch test scores rose with PT1 expanded TCR counts, a positive correlation.

This specimen consisted of whole blood, obtained in connection with sensitization to the hapten diphenylcyclopropenone (DPC). This rearrangement joins TRBV7-2 to TRBJ1-2, with D perhaps TRBD1 (5 bases). The sequence was obtained from a man between 18 and 29 years old with alopecia areata. Some clones in this sample may be carry-over from other donors' samples. The CDR3 here is CASSLDRTNYGYTF. In nucleotides, the CDR3 is TGTGCCAGCAGCTTAGACAGGACCAACTATGGCTACACCTTC.